These T cell receptor beta chains were read from a single sample in a study of OX40 agonist ivuxolimab in advanced cancers. The table came from immunoSEQ multiplex PCR; TCRdb's copy has only in-frame clones and leaves some out. The top ten hold 20% to 30% of the sample, which has roughly 20,000 clones, about 76% seen once. The source was CD4+ or CD8+ T cells sorted from blood, collected in a trial of the OX40 agonist ivuxolimab. All receptors derive from an adult with an advanced solid tumor such as melanoma, head and neck, liver or kidney cancer. The CDR3 runs from the conserved cysteine through the conserved F or W. Each record gives: CDR3 protein, CDR3 DNA, J gene, clone size, V gene, CDR3 length, D gene. D genes are given only for firm matches. Some rows mark clone size as missing; the rest say once, few, many or name a class of expanded clone.

CDR3 protein: CASSQSPVWASTGGFTDTQYF; CDR3 DNA: TGCGCCAGCAGTCAATCCCCCGTATGGGCCTCTACGGGAGGGTTCACAGATACGCAGTATTTT; J gene: TRBJ2-3; clone size: -; V gene: TRBV23-1; CDR3 length: 21; D gene: TRBD2
CDR3 protein: CASSIDGLQPQHF; CDR3 DNA: TGTGCCAGTAGTATAGACGGCCTGCAGCCCCAGCATTTT; J gene: TRBJ1-5; clone size: -; V gene: TRBV19; CDR3 length: 13; D gene: -
CDR3 protein: CASSPRDRTYEQYF; CDR3 DNA: TGTGCCAGCAGCCCCCGCGACAGGACCTACGAGCAGTACTTC; J gene: TRBJ2-7; clone size: -; V gene: TRBV7-9; CDR3 length: 14; D gene: -
CDR3 protein: CASTSRDASYEQYF; CDR3 DNA: TGTGCCAGCACCAGCCGGGACGCTTCCTACGAGCAGTACTTC; J gene: TRBJ2-7; clone size: -; V gene: TRBV2; CDR3 length: 14; D gene: -
CDR3 protein: CASEGGSTYGYTF; CDR3 DNA: TGTGCCAGCGAAGGGGGCTCCACCTATGGCTACACCTTC; J gene: TRBJ1-2; clone size: -; V gene: TRBV7-3; CDR3 length: 13; D gene: TRBD1
CDR3 protein: CASSYGAGAHNEQFF; CDR3 DNA: TGTGCCAGCAGTTACGGGGCGGGGGCCCACAATGAGCAGTTCTTC; J gene: TRBJ2-1; clone size: -; V gene: TRBV6-6; CDR3 length: 15; D gene: -
CDR3 protein: CASSESFGYGGTRYEQYF; CDR3 DNA: TGTGCCAGCAGTGAAAGCTTTGGTTACGGGGGGACACGCTACGAGCAGTACTTC; J gene: TRBJ2-7; clone size: -; V gene: TRBV6-1; CDR3 length: 18; D gene: -
CDR3 protein: CASSLPGLAGPSTDTQYF; CDR3 DNA: TGTGCCAGTAGTTTACCGGGACTAGCGGGTCCTAGCACAGATACGCAGTATTTT; J gene: TRBJ2-3; clone size: few; V gene: TRBV19; CDR3 length: 18; D gene: TRBD2
CDR3 protein: CSVEGTVGNTIYF; CDR3 DNA: TGCAGCGTGGAAGGGACAGTTGGAAACACCATATATTTT; J gene: TRBJ1-3; clone size: -; V gene: TRBV29-1; CDR3 length: 13; D gene: TRBD1
CDR3 protein: CASSSPDSGNEKLFF; CDR3 DNA: TGTGCCAGCAGCTCGCCCGACAGTGGTAATGAAAAACTGTTTTTT; J gene: TRBJ1-4; clone size: -; V gene: TRBV5-6; CDR3 length: 15; D gene: -
CDR3 protein: CSVEGTGGEDTEAFF; CDR3 DNA: TGCAGCGTTGAAGGGACAGGGGGGGAAGACACTGAAGCTTTCTTT; J gene: TRBJ1-1; clone size: -; V gene: TRBV29-1; CDR3 length: 15; D gene: TRBD1
CDR3 protein: CASSLAPGSTYEQYF; CDR3 DNA: TGTGCCAGCAGCTTAGCTCCAGGGTCTACCTACGAGCAGTACTTC; J gene: TRBJ2-7; clone size: -; V gene: TRBV7-6; CDR3 length: 15; D gene: -
CDR3 protein: CASSEHRQGAGTEAFF; CDR3 DNA: TGCGCCAGCAGTGAGCACAGACAGGGAGCGGGAACTGAAGCTTTCTTT; J gene: TRBJ1-1; clone size: -; V gene: TRBV10-2; CDR3 length: 16; D gene: TRBD1
CDR3 protein: CASSSWGDQETQYF; CDR3 DNA: TGTGCCAGCAGTTCCTGGGGGGACCAAGAGACCCAGTACTTC; J gene: TRBJ2-5; clone size: -; V gene: TRBV7-9; CDR3 length: 14; D gene: -
CDR3 protein: CASSLRTETQYF; CDR3 DNA: TGTGCCAGCAGCCTAAGGACGGAGACGCAGTATTTT; J gene: TRBJ2-3; clone size: once; V gene: TRBV13; CDR3 length: 12; D gene: -
CDR3 protein: CASSSGPPVVGREQYF; CDR3 DNA: TGTGCCAGCAGCTCGGGACCCCCGGTGGTGGGGCGCGAGCAGTACTTC; J gene: TRBJ2-7; clone size: -; V gene: TRBV7-6; CDR3 length: 16; D gene: -
CDR3 protein: CASSLNGLSEQYF; CDR3 DNA: TGTGCCAGCAGCTTAAATGGACTCTCCGAGCAGTACTTC; J gene: TRBJ2-7; clone size: -; V gene: TRBV11-2; CDR3 length: 13; D gene: -
CDR3 protein: CASSISDFQETQYF; CDR3 DNA: TGTGCCAGTAGTATCAGCGACTTCCAAGAGACCCAGTACTTC; J gene: TRBJ2-5; clone size: -; V gene: TRBV19; CDR3 length: 14; D gene: -
CDR3 protein: CASSLVTRSNQPQHF; CDR3 DNA: TGTGCCAGCAGTTTAGTGACACGTAGCAATCAGCCCCAGCATTTT; J gene: TRBJ1-5; clone size: -; V gene: TRBV28; CDR3 length: 15; D gene: -
CDR3 protein: CASTPTSGSIYYEQYF; CDR3 DNA: TGTGCCAGCACCCCCACTAGCGGGAGTATTTACTACGAGCAGTACTTC; J gene: TRBJ2-7; clone size: -; V gene: TRBV27; CDR3 length: 16; D gene: TRBD2
CDR3 protein: CASSVGTSGAASYEQYF; CDR3 DNA: TGTGCCAGCAGTGTAGGGACTAGCGGGGCGGCCTCCTACGAGCAGTACTTC; J gene: TRBJ2-7; clone size: -; V gene: TRBV2; CDR3 length: 17; D gene: TRBD2
CDR3 protein: CASSLGTDLNDMNTEAFF; CDR3 DNA: TGTGCCAGCAGTCTCGGGACCGACCTTAACGACATGAACACTGAAGCTTTCTTT; J gene: TRBJ1-1; clone size: -; V gene: TRBV28; CDR3 length: 18; D gene: -
CDR3 protein: CASSLVEGNTEAFF; CDR3 DNA: TGTGCCAGCAGCTTAGTGGAGGGGAACACTGAAGCTTTCTTT; J gene: TRBJ1-1; clone size: -; V gene: TRBV7-9; CDR3 length: 14; D gene: -
CDR3 protein: CASSLWTGYEQYF; CDR3 DNA: TGTGCCAGCAGCCTATGGACAGGCTACGAGCAGTACTTC; J gene: TRBJ2-7; clone size: -; V gene: TRBV2; CDR3 length: 13; D gene: TRBD1
CDR3 protein: CSVDHRGGLEQYF; CDR3 DNA: TGCAGCGTTGACCATCGGGGAGGGCTGGAGCAGTACTTC; J gene: TRBJ2-7; clone size: -; V gene: TRBV29-1; CDR3 length: 13; D gene: TRBD2
CDR3 protein: CAISESGQGFGYEQYF; CDR3 DNA: TGTGCCATCAGTGAGTCTGGACAGGGGTTCGGGTACGAGCAGTACTTC; J gene: TRBJ2-7; clone size: -; V gene: TRBV10-3; CDR3 length: 16; D gene: TRBD1
CDR3 protein: CASSLEESLNTEAFF; CDR3 DNA: TGTGCCAGCAGCTTAGAAGAGTCCCTGAACACTGAAGCTTTCTTT; J gene: TRBJ1-1; clone size: few; V gene: TRBV7-9; CDR3 length: 15; D gene: -
CDR3 protein: CASSFPETGGMETQYF; CDR3 DNA: TGTGCCAGCAGTTTTCCGGAGACAGGGGGAATGGAGACCCAGTACTTC; J gene: TRBJ2-5; clone size: few; V gene: TRBV28; CDR3 length: 16; D gene: TRBD1
CDR3 protein: CASSLVSSPFSSYNEQFF; CDR3 DNA: TGTGCCAGCAGCTTAGTATCATCCCCTTTCAGCTCCTACAATGAGCAGTTCTTC; J gene: TRBJ2-1; clone size: few; V gene: TRBV7-3; CDR3 length: 18; D gene: -
CDR3 protein: CASSTVEVPRSYTF; CDR3 DNA: TGTGCCAGTAGTACCGTAGAGGTGCCGAGGAGCTACACCTTC; J gene: TRBJ1-2; clone size: once; V gene: TRBV19; CDR3 length: 14; D gene: -
CDR3 protein: CASNTGSYNEQFF; CDR3 DNA: TGTGCCAGCAATACAGGTTCCTACAATGAGCAGTTCTTC; J gene: TRBJ2-1; clone size: medium-sized; V gene: TRBV6-1; CDR3 length: 13; D gene: -
CDR3 protein: CASRPFFSDRGQETQYF; CDR3 DNA: TGTGCCAGCAGACCCTTCTTCTCCGACAGGGGCCAAGAGACCCAGTACTTC; J gene: TRBJ2-5; clone size: -; V gene: TRBV27; CDR3 length: 17; D gene: TRBD1
CDR3 protein: CASSWASGFNSPLHF; CDR3 DNA: TGTGCCAGCAGCTGGGCGTCGGGGTTTAATTCACCCCTCCACTTT; J gene: TRBJ1-6; clone size: -; V gene: TRBV7-9; CDR3 length: 15; D gene: -
CDR3 protein: CASSHGTGGRNEQFF; CDR3 DNA: TGTGCCAGCAGTCATGGGACAGGGGGCAGGAATGAGCAGTTCTTC; J gene: TRBJ2-1; clone size: once; V gene: TRBV27; CDR3 length: 15; D gene: TRBD1
CDR3 protein: CASRSSGGSSYEQYF; CDR3 DNA: TGTGCCAGCAGATCTAGCGGGGGGAGCTCCTACGAGCAGTACTTC; J gene: TRBJ2-7; clone size: -; V gene: TRBV7-2; CDR3 length: 15; D gene: TRBD2
CDR3 protein: CASSLESGELFF; CDR3 DNA: TGCGCCAGCAGCTTGGAATCCGGGGAGCTGTTTTTT; J gene: TRBJ2-2; clone size: -; V gene: TRBV5-1; CDR3 length: 12; D gene: -
CDR3 protein: CASSLTPNYGYTF; CDR3 DNA: TGTGCCAGCAGTTTAACACCTAACTATGGCTACACCTTC; J gene: TRBJ1-2; clone size: -; V gene: TRBV28; CDR3 length: 13; D gene: -
CDR3 protein: CASSQGWPYEQYF; CDR3 DNA: TGTGCCAGCTCCCAAGGGTGGCCCTACGAGCAGTACTTC; J gene: TRBJ2-7; clone size: once; V gene: TRBV7-2; CDR3 length: 13; D gene: -
CDR3 protein: CASSTSGGVNTEAFF; CDR3 DNA: TGTGCCAGCAGCACATCAGGGGGTGTGAACACTGAAGCTTTCTTT; J gene: TRBJ1-1; clone size: -; V gene: TRBV9; CDR3 length: 15; D gene: TRBD1
CDR3 protein: CASSLDAGLNTEAFF; CDR3 DNA: TGTGCCAGCAGCTTAGACGCAGGGTTGAACACTGAAGCTTTCTTT; J gene: TRBJ1-1; clone size: medium-sized; V gene: TRBV7-8; CDR3 length: 15; D gene: -
CDR3 protein: CASSLDRGRGGNTEAFF; CDR3 DNA: TGTGCCAGCAGCTTGGACAGGGGGCGCGGCGGGAACACTGAAGCTTTCTTT; J gene: TRBJ1-1; clone size: -; V gene: TRBV5-6; CDR3 length: 17; D gene: TRBD1
CDR3 protein: CASSEVQYEQYF; CDR3 DNA: TGTGCCAGCAGTGAAGTCCAATACGAGCAGTACTTC; J gene: TRBJ2-7; clone size: -; V gene: TRBV2; CDR3 length: 12; D gene: -
CDR3 protein: CASSSARQGAGEKLFF; CDR3 DNA: TGTGCCAGCAGCTCCGCCCGGCAGGGGGCGGGTGAAAAACTGTTTTTT; J gene: TRBJ1-4; clone size: -; V gene: TRBV7-9; CDR3 length: 16; D gene: TRBD1
CDR3 protein: CAWNRILDREEFGYEQYF; CDR3 DNA: TGTGCCTGGAACCGGATTTTGGACAGGGAAGAATTCGGCTACGAGCAGTACTTC; J gene: TRBJ2-7; clone size: -; V gene: TRBV30; CDR3 length: 18; D gene: TRBD1
CDR3 protein: CAWSVFSANYGYTF; CDR3 DNA: TGTGCCTGGAGTGTTTTTTCAGCGAACTATGGCTACACCTTC; J gene: TRBJ1-2; clone size: -; V gene: TRBV30; CDR3 length: 14; D gene: -
CDR3 protein: CASSLASGQYSGNTIYF; CDR3 DNA: TGCGCCAGCAGCTTGGCTTCGGGACAGTACTCTGGAAACACCATATATTTT; J gene: TRBJ1-3; clone size: -; V gene: TRBV5-1; CDR3 length: 17; D gene: TRBD1
CDR3 protein: CSVEMVSDRDYEQYF; CDR3 DNA: TGCAGCGTTGAAATGGTTTCTGACCGCGACTACGAGCAGTACTTC; J gene: TRBJ2-7; clone size: -; V gene: TRBV29-1; CDR3 length: 15; D gene: -
CDR3 protein: CASSYGGTGNYGYTF; CDR3 DNA: TGTGCCAGCAGTTACGGCGGGACAGGGAACTATGGCTACACCTTC; J gene: TRBJ1-2; clone size: -; V gene: TRBV6-6; CDR3 length: 15; D gene: TRBD1
CDR3 protein: CATSKGRQELFGYTF; CDR3 DNA: TGTGCCACCAGCAAAGGACGACAGGAGCTATTCGGCTACACCTTC; J gene: TRBJ1-2; clone size: -; V gene: TRBV15; CDR3 length: 15; D gene: -
CDR3 protein: CASSLLGTEAFF; CDR3 DNA: TGTGCCAGCAGCTTACTGGGGACTGAAGCTTTCTTT; J gene: TRBJ1-1; clone size: medium-sized; V gene: TRBV7-9; CDR3 length: 12; D gene: -
CDR3 protein: CASAFLNLAGGTEQYF; CDR3 DNA: TGCGCCAGCGCCTTCCTAAATCTAGCGGGAGGTACCGAGCAGTACTTC; J gene: TRBJ2-7; clone size: -; V gene: TRBV5-1; CDR3 length: 16; D gene: TRBD2
CDR3 protein: CASSYHFSRAGGTNTEAFF; CDR3 DNA: TGTGCCAGCAGTTATCACTTTTCCCGGGCAGGGGGCACGAACACTGAAGCTTTCTTT; J gene: TRBJ1-1; clone size: -; V gene: TRBV28; CDR3 length: 19; D gene: TRBD1